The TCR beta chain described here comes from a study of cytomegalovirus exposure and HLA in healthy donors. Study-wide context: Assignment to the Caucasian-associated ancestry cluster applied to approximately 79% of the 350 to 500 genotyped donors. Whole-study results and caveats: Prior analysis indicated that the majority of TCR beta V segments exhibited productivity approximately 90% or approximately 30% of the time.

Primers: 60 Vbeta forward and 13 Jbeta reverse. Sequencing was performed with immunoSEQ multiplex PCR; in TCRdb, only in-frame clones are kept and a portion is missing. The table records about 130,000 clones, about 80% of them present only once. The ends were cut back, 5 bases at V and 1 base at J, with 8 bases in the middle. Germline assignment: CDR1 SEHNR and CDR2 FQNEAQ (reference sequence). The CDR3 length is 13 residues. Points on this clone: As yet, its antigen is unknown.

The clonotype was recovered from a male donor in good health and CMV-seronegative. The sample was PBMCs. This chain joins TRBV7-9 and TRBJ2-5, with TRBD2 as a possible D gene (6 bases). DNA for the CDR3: TGTGCCAGCAGCGGGCGGGGCCAAGAGACCCAGTACTTC. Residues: CASSGRGQETQYF.